A single sample gave rise to the 9 T cell receptor beta chains below, sequenced in a study of blood T cells in healthy people across ages. A sample-barcoded 5' primer and a J-beta primer mix were used in a second PCR of roughly 6 to 11 cycles. TCRdb fed the 5' RACE reads into MiXCR, producing one record per CDR3 protein. The repertoire has 1.6 million or so distinct CDR3 sequences, 30% to 40% of them found once; the top ten carry around 10%. The sequenced sample consisted of blood. The receptors were gathered from a woman aged 30 to 39 in good health.

The chain couples TRBV6-2 or TRBV6-3 to TRBJ2-1, with 7 bases that match TRBD2. The CDR3 runs 18 residues. Germline values: CDR1 MNHEY, CDR2 SVGEGT. The V and J ends lost 2 bases and 2 bases, in that order; junction bases with no gene match: 12. CDR3 sequence: CASSYDPVVAGPYNEQFF. The CDR3 DNA reads as TGTGCCAGCAGTTACGACCCCGTCGTAGCGGGCCCCTACAATGAGCAGTTCTTC.

The chain joins TRBV20-1 to TRBJ2-1; TRBD2 is a possible D gene (6 bases). The CDR3 sequence is 12 residues long. The V gene's germline CDR1 is DFQATT and CDR2 SNEGSKA (reference sequence). The CDR3: CKSRGLYNEQFF. Written as DNA, the CDR3 is TGCAAAAGCCGGGGACTTTACAATGAGCAGTTCTTC.

Ten or more counts support this clonotype. The V call is TRBV6-5, the J call TRBJ2-5, with D tentatively TRBD2 (5 bases). Germline CDR1 is MNHEY and CDR2 is SVGAGI. V lost 0 bases and J 2 bases, leaving 19 bases between the germline ends. CDR3 size: 18 residues. The DNA for the CDR3 is TGTGCCAGCAGTTACTCGTTTGCTTCCCGGAGGATACAAGAGACCCAGTACTTC. It translates to CASSYSFASRRIQETQYF.

The J gene is TRBJ1-2, the V gene TRBV27; D is uncertain. The germline V gene encodes CDR1 MNHEY and CDR2 SMNVEV (reference sequence). The V end was cut by 0 bases, the J end by 2 bases, with 10 bases between. The CDR3 is 15 residues long. The CDR3 sequence is CASSLSTVLNYGYTF. The DNA of the CDR3 is TGTGCCAGCAGTTTATCCACAGTGTTAAACTATGGCTACACCTTC.

V and J are TRBV4-2 and TRBJ1-6, with D hard to call. Trimming left V 1 base short and J 9 bases short, with 10 bases between. This CDR3 spans 14 amino acids. The germline CDR1 and CDR2 sequences are LGHNA and YNFKEQ. The CDR3 DNA reads as TGTGCCAGCAGCCAAGCCCAGAGTAGTTCACCCCTCCACTTT. Translated: CASSQAQSSSPLHF.

This clonotype was counted many times. The rearrangement links TRBV29-1 to TRBJ2-1; a possible D gene is TRBD1 (5 bases). V lost 7 bases and J 4 bases, leaving 17 bases between the germline ends. The CDR3 spans 14 residues. From germline, CDR1 is SQVTM and CDR2 ANQGSEA. The CDR3 DNA is TGCAGCGCAAAAGGGGTCGGACGGTACAATGAGCAGTTCTTC. The encoded protein is CSAKGVGRYNEQFF.

This clonotype was seen a single time. The rearrangement joins TRBV30 to TRBJ1-2; a possible D gene is TRBD1 (5 bases). The V and J ends lost 3 bases and 7 bases respectively, with 9 bases between them. The V gene's germline CDR1 is GTSNPN and CDR2 SVGIG (reference sequence). This CDR3 region has 11 residues. The CDR3 nucleotides read TGTGCCTGGAGAGGGGCGCTTGGCTACACCTTC. This codes for CAWRGALGYTF.

The chain carries TRBV5-5 and TRBJ2-7; D might be TRBD2 (6 bases). The length of the CDR3 is 15 residues. Trimming left V 4 bases short and J 9 bases short, with 23 bases between. Germline loops: CDR1 SGHKS, CDR2 YYEKEE (reference sequence). For the CDR3, the DNA is TGTGCCAGCAGCCCCAGGGACTCCCTAATGGCGGCGCAGTACTTC. Encoded protein: CASSPRDSLMAAQYF.

This clonotype was observed a few times. This chain uses TRBV5-1 with TRBJ2-7; D may be TRBD2 (6 bases). With 3 bases removed from V and 4 bases from J, the gap between germline ends came to 11 bases. The V gene's germline CDR1 is SGHRS and CDR2 YFSETQ. CDR3 length equals 13 residues. Here the CDR3 DNA reads TGCGCCAGCAGCTCCCCGGGGAGGTACGAGCAGTACTTC. Translated: CASSSPGRYEQYF. Full variable domain (outside the CDR3, taken from reference TRBV5-1 and TRBJ2-7): KAGVTQTPRYLIKTRGQQVTLSCSPISGHRSVSWYQQTPGQGLQFLFEYFSETQRNKGNFPGRFSGRQFSNSRSEMNVSTLELGDSALYLCASSSPGRYEQYFGPGTRLTVT.